These 2 T cell receptor beta chains originate from one sample sequenced in a study of blood T cell repertoires in COVID-19. The data were produced by immunoSEQ multiplex PCR, yet TCRdb's version contains in-frame clones alone and is incomplete. The table shows some 320,000 clones, with nearly 90% occurring only once. The specimen was peripheral blood. Source of these receptors: a woman aged 30 to 39 with COVID-19, enrolled during active disease.

The J gene is TRBJ1-1, the V gene TRBV18, with D tentatively TRBD1 (6 bases). CDR1 and CDR2 (germline): KGHSH, LQKENI. The germline V and J ends were trimmed by 6 bases and 0 bases, with 20 bases remaining between them. This CDR3 comprises 17 residues. The DNA of the CDR3 is TGTGCCAGCTCCAATGGGGGGGGGCTCACATTGAACACTGAAGCTTTCTTT. It codes for CASSNGGGLTLNTEAFF.

The chain joins TRBV18 to TRBJ2-7, with 7 bases identical to TRBD2. The CDR3 loop spans 14 amino acids. The ends lost 3 bases at V and 3 bases at J; junction bases unmatched: 5. Germline V gives CDR1 KGHSH, CDR2 LQKENI. The CDR3 sequence: CASSPSPGGYEQYF. CDR3 in DNA: TGTGCCAGCTCACCCTCGCCGGGAGGCTACGAGCAGTACTTC. The full variable domain, rest sourced from reference TRBV18 and TRBJ2-7, is NAGVMQNPRHLVRRRGQEARLRCSPMKGHSHVYWYRQLPEEGLKFMVYLQKENIIDESGMPKERFSAEFPKEGPSILRIQQVVRGDSAAYFCASSPSPGGYEQYFGPGTRLTVT.